These T cell receptor beta chains were read from a single sample in a study of OX40 agonist ivuxolimab in advanced cancers. Clones were sequenced by immunoSEQ multiplex PCR, and TCRdb holds only the in-frame ones, with some missing. The table has 15,000 to 20,000 clones, 65% to 85% seen once. The sample was CD4+ or CD8+ T cells sorted from blood, taken in a trial of the OX40 agonist ivuxolimab. The source is an adult with an advanced solid tumor such as melanoma, head and neck, liver or kidney cancer. Each CDR3 is given with its conserved first and last residue. The order of the fields is D gene, V gene, clone size, J gene, CDR3 protein, CDR3 DNA. A D gene is named only where the DNA matches it firmly. Size tells how often a clone was seen (once, few, many) or the class of an expanded clone, and some rows leave it out.

D: -; V: TRBV4-2; size: -; J: TRBJ1-4; CDR3: CASSQALGLGAVSTNEKLFF; DNA: TGTGCCAGCAGCCAAGCCCTCGGATTAGGGGCAGTGAGCACTAATGAAAAACTGTTTTTT
D: -; V: TRBV30; size: -; J: TRBJ1-1; CDR3: CAGPHSNTEAFF; DNA: TGTGCCGGACCTCATTCCAACACTGAAGCTTTCTTT
D: -; V: TRBV27; size: -; J: TRBJ2-7; CDR3: CASSSLPNYEQYF; DNA: TGTGCCAGCAGCTCCCTCCCCAACTACGAGCAGTACTTC
D: -; V: TRBV27; size: once; J: TRBJ1-2; CDR3: CASSSRVSFYGYTF; DNA: TGTGCCAGCAGTTCGCGAGTTAGCTTCTATGGCTACACCTTC
D: -; V: TRBV4-1; size: -; J: TRBJ2-7; CDR3: CASSQAGEQYF; DNA: TGTGCCAGCAGCCAAGCCGGGGAGCAGTACTTC
D: -; V: TRBV7-2; size: -; J: TRBJ1-1; CDR3: CASSAGYTEAFF; DNA: TGTGCCAGCAGCGCAGGGTACACTGAAGCTTTCTTT
D: TRBD1; V: TRBV7-9; size: -; J: TRBJ2-7; CDR3: CASRGDRDSYEQYF; DNA: TGTGCCAGCAGAGGGGACAGGGATTCGTACGAGCAGTACTTC
D: TRBD1; V: TRBV5-4; size: -; J: TRBJ2-7; CDR3: CASSLNRGDEQYF; DNA: TGTGCCAGCAGCTTGAACAGGGGGGACGAGCAGTACTTC
D: -; V: TRBV4-1; size: -; J: TRBJ1-1; CDR3: CASQVTNTEAFF; DNA: TGCGCCAGCCAGGTTACTAACACTGAAGCTTTCTTT
D: TRBD2; V: TRBV13; size: -; J: TRBJ2-1; CDR3: CASSATSAEGQFF; DNA: TGTGCCAGCAGCGCGACTAGCGCGGAGGGGCAGTTCTTC
D: -; V: TRBV18; size: -; J: TRBJ2-1; CDR3: CASSPLGLNNEQFF; DNA: TGTGCCAGCTCACCACTGGGGCTGAACAATGAGCAGTTCTTC
D: -; V: TRBV5-1; size: few; J: TRBJ2-1; CDR3: CASNLGDSTSSYNEQFF; DNA: TGCGCCAGCAATTTAGGGGACTCGACCAGCTCCTACAATGAGCAGTTCTTC
D: -; V: TRBV7-2; size: few; J: TRBJ1-5; CDR3: CASSFDIGVGPPNQPQHF; DNA: TGTGCCAGCAGCTTCGATATAGGTGTGGGGCCCCCCAATCAGCCCCAGCATTTT
D: TRBD2; V: TRBV7-8; size: -; J: TRBJ2-1; CDR3: CASSLWGAGGYNEQFF; DNA: TGTGCCAGCAGCTTATGGGGAGCGGGGGGGTACAATGAGCAGTTCTTC
D: TRBD2; V: TRBV9; size: -; J: TRBJ2-1; CDR3: CASSVVLAGNNEQFF; DNA: TGTGCCAGCAGCGTAGTACTAGCGGGGAACAATGAGCAGTTCTTC
D: TRBD2; V: TRBV7-2; size: -; J: TRBJ2-1; CDR3: CASSLALAGELDEQFF; DNA: TGTGCCAGCAGCTTAGCGCTAGCGGGGGAACTCGATGAGCAGTTCTTC
D: -; V: TRBV5-6; size: -; J: TRBJ2-1; CDR3: CASSLEAFDEQFF; DNA: TGTGCCAGCAGCTTGGAAGCGTTCGATGAGCAGTTCTTC
D: TRBD1; V: TRBV7-9; size: -; J: TRBJ1-2; CDR3: CASSYGDRVDGYTF; DNA: TGTGCCAGCAGCTACGGGGACAGGGTAGACGGCTACACCTTC
D: -; V: TRBV6-5; size: -; J: TRBJ1-6; CDR3: CASNGGGLSPLHF; DNA: TGTGCCTCCAACGGGGGGGGACTGTCACCCCTCCACTTT
D: -; V: TRBV25-1; size: -; J: TRBJ2-3; CDR3: CASSDDGSEPDTQYF; DNA: TGTGCCAGCAGTGATGACGGGAGCGAACCAGATACGCAGTATTTT
D: -; V: TRBV11-2; size: -; J: TRBJ2-1; CDR3: CASSLVNDEQFF; DNA: TGTGCCAGCAGCTTGGTAAATGATGAGCAGTTCTTC
D: -; V: TRBV2; size: -; J: TRBJ2-5; CDR3: CASWGAGGKETQYF; DNA: TGTGCCTCGTGGGGGGCAGGGGGTAAAGAGACCCAGTACTTC
D: TRBD2; V: TRBV2; size: -; J: TRBJ2-4; CDR3: CASSEIGGGPQNIQYF; DNA: TGTGCCAGCAGTGAAATCGGCGGGGGGCCCCAAAACATTCAGTACTTC
D: -; V: TRBV30; size: -; J: TRBJ1-6; CDR3: CAWSFIQGPLHF; DNA: TGTGCCTGGAGCTTTATACAAGGGCCCCTCCACTTT
D: -; V: TRBV9; size: -; J: TRBJ2-1; CDR3: CASSVGRFAPNEQFF; DNA: TGTGCCAGCAGCGTAGGAAGGTTCGCCCCCAATGAGCAGTTCTTC
D: -; V: TRBV6-4; size: medium-sized; J: TRBJ2-1; CDR3: CASSDTGTSTNEQFF; DNA: TGTGCCAGCAGTGACACCGGGACTTCGACCAATGAGCAGTTCTTC
D: TRBD1; V: TRBV5-6; size: once; J: TRBJ2-2; CDR3: CASSWFRDRYTGELFF; DNA: TGTGCCAGCAGCTGGTTCCGGGACAGGTACACCGGGGAGCTGTTTTTT
D: -; V: TRBV11-2; size: few; J: TRBJ2-1; CDR3: CASSLVGVDEQFF; DNA: TGTGCCAGCAGCTTGGTCGGGGTTGATGAGCAGTTCTTC
D: -; V: TRBV12-5; size: -; J: TRBJ1-2; CDR3: CASGSEGFYYGYTF; DNA: TGTGCTAGTGGTTCCGAGGGTTTTTACTATGGCTACACCTTC
D: -; V: TRBV5-6; size: -; J: TRBJ1-2; CDR3: CASSPALSGYTF; DNA: TGTGCCAGCAGCCCAGCACTATCGGGCTACACCTTC
D: -; V: TRBV27; size: -; J: TRBJ2-2; CDR3: CASSLFVAGELFF; DNA: TGTGCCAGCAGTTTATTCGTAGCCGGGGAGCTGTTTTTT
D: -; V: TRBV6-6; size: -; J: TRBJ2-3; CDR3: CASWIGATDTQYF; DNA: TGTGCCAGCTGGATCGGGGCCACAGATACGCAGTATTTT
D: TRBD2; V: TRBV19; size: -; J: TRBJ2-7; CDR3: CASSMTSGSYEQYF; DNA: TGTGCCAGTAGTATGACTAGCGGGAGCTACGAGCAGTACTTC
D: -; V: TRBV7-3; size: -; J: TRBJ2-2; CDR3: CASSLGTSYTGELFF; DNA: TGTGCCAGCAGCCTAGGCACTTCTTACACCGGGGAGCTGTTTTTT
D: TRBD1; V: TRBV27; size: medium-sized; J: TRBJ1-1; CDR3: CASSLTGTANTEAFF; DNA: TGTGCCAGCAGTTTAACCGGGACAGCGAACACTGAAGCTTTCTTT
D: -; V: TRBV10-3; size: -; J: TRBJ2-7; CDR3: CAISEHPGAGSGEQYF; DNA: TGTGCCATCAGTGAGCACCCCGGGGCAGGGTCGGGCGAGCAGTACTTC
D: -; V: TRBV4-3; size: -; J: TRBJ2-5; CDR3: CASSQMDGQETQYF; DNA: TGCGCCAGCAGCCAAATGGACGGCCAAGAGACCCAGTACTTC
D: TRBD1; V: TRBV7-9; size: -; J: TRBJ1-2; CDR3: CASSSTGDWSDRGPPYTF; DNA: TGTGCCAGCAGCTCGACAGGGGATTGGTCCGATAGGGGACCCCCCTACACCTTC
D: TRBD2; V: TRBV5-1; size: medium-sized; J: TRBJ2-1; CDR3: CASSPTSGSYNEQFF; DNA: TGCGCCAGCAGCCCGACTAGCGGATCCTACAATGAGCAGTTCTTC
D: TRBD1; V: TRBV5-8; size: -; J: TRBJ1-4; CDR3: CASNHRDRSRGEKLFF; DNA: TGTGCCAGCAATCACCGGGACAGGTCCCGGGGTGAAAAACTGTTTTTT
D: -; V: TRBV11-2; size: -; J: TRBJ1-6; CDR3: CASSFGIPPLHF; DNA: TGTGCCAGCAGCTTCGGGATCCCACCCCTCCACTTT
D: TRBD2; V: TRBV7-3; size: -; J: TRBJ2-1; CDR3: CASSPSPGLFEVGLFF; DNA: TGTGCCAGCAGCCCGAGTCCGGGACTATTCGAAGTGGGGCTGTTCTTC
D: TRBD1; V: TRBV27; size: -; J: TRBJ2-7; CDR3: CASSLGGQFYERYF; DNA: TGTGCCAGCAGTTTAGGGGGACAGTTCTACGAGCGGTACTTC
D: -; V: TRBV28; size: -; J: TRBJ2-2; CDR3: CASERGTGELFF; DNA: TGTGCCAGCGAGCGAGGCACCGGGGAGCTGTTTTTT
D: -; V: TRBV4-3; size: few; J: TRBJ1-1; CDR3: CASSQDSGGNTEAFF; DNA: TGCGCCAGCAGCCAAGATTCTGGAGGGAACACTGAAGCTTTCTTT
D: -; V: TRBV28; size: -; J: TRBJ1-1; CDR3: CANSPGGGIMDTEAFF; DNA: TGTGCCAACTCCCCCGGGGGTGGGATCATGGACACTGAAGCTTTCTTT
D: TRBD1; V: TRBV4-3; size: -; J: TRBJ2-1; CDR3: CASSRRDRGWNEQFF; DNA: TGCGCCAGCAGCCGTCGGGACAGGGGATGGAATGAGCAGTTCTTC
D: TRBD1; V: TRBV7-2; size: few; J: TRBJ2-7; CDR3: CASSLTGTGSYEQYF; DNA: TGTGCCAGCAGCTTAACCGGGACAGGGTCCTACGAGCAGTACTTC
D: -; V: TRBV2; size: -; J: TRBJ2-7; CDR3: CASSEAEDGSSGYEQYF; DNA: TGTGCCAGCAGTGAAGCAGAGGACGGCTCCTCGGGCTACGAGCAGTACTTC
D: TRBD2; V: TRBV28; size: few; J: TRBJ2-2; CDR3: CASSSSQWTSGRGLSGELFF; DNA: TGTGCCAGCAGTTCCAGCCAGTGGACTAGCGGGAGGGGGTTGAGCGGGGAGCTGTTTTTT
D: TRBD2; V: TRBV19; size: -; J: TRBJ2-1; CDR3: CASNTGLAGNEQFF; DNA: TGTGCCAGTAATACTGGACTAGCGGGGAACGAGCAGTTCTTC
D: TRBD1; V: TRBV5-6; size: -; J: TRBJ1-1; CDR3: CASEGAWTEAFF; DNA: TGTGCCAGCGAGGGGGCATGGACTGAAGCTTTCTTT
D: TRBD1; V: TRBV7-9; size: -; J: TRBJ1-2; CDR3: CASSARTGTYFYGYTF; DNA: TGTGCCAGCAGCGCGCGGACAGGGACCTACTTCTATGGCTACACCTTC
D: -; V: TRBV6-1; size: -; J: TRBJ1-5; CDR3: CASSEVQPQHF; DNA: TGTGCCAGCAGTGAAGTTCAGCCCCAGCATTTT
D: TRBD2; V: TRBV27; size: -; J: TRBJ2-1; CDR3: CASSFGPGTSAGNEQFF; DNA: TGTGCCAGCAGTTTCGGACCCGGGACTAGCGCGGGTAATGAGCAGTTCTTC